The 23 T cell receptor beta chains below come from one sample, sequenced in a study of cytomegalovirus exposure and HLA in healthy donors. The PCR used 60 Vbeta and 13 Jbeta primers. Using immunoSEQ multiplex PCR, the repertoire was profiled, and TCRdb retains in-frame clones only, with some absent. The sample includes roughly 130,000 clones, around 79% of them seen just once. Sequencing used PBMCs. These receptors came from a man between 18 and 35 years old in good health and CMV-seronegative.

The CDR3 reads CASSDGTGGGQPQHF. CDR3 DNA: TGTGCCAGCAGCGACGGGACAGGGGGTGGTCAGCCCCAGCATTTT. This sequence joins TRBV2 and TRBJ1-5; TRBD1 matches at 11 bases. J gave up 6 bases and V 6 bases, and 7 bases lay outside the gene matches. Germline assignment: CDR1 SNHLY and CDR2 FYNNEI. CDR3 length: 15 residues.

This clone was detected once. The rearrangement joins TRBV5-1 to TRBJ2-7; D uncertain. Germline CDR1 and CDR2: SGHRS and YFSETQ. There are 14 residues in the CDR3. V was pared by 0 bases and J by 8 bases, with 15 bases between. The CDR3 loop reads CASSLAESTVKQYF. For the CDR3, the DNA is TGCGCCAGCAGCTTGGCGGAATCCACAGTGAAGCAGTACTTC.

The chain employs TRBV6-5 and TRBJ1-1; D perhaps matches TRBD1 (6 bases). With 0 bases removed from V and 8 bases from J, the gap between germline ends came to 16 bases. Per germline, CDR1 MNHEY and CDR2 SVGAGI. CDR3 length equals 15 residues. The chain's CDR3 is CASSYSPGQTREAFF. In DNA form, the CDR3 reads TGTGCCAGCAGTTACTCCCCAGGACAGACCCGCGAAGCTTTCTTT.

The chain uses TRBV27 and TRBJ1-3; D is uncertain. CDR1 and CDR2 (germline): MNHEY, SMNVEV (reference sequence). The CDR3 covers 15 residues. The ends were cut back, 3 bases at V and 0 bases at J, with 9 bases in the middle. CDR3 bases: TGTGCCAGCAGTTTGAGCCTATCCTCTGGAAACACCATATATTTT. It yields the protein CASSLSLSSGNTIYF.

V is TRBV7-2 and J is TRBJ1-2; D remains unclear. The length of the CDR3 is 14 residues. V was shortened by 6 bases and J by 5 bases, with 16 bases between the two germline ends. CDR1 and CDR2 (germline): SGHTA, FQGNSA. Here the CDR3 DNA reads TGTGCCAGCAGTATGGACTACACCAATTATGGCTACACCTTC. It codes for CASSMDYTNYGYTF. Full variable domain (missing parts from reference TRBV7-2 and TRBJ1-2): GAGVSQSPSNKVTEKGKDVELRCDPISGHTALYWYRQSLGQGLEFLIYFQGNSAPDKSGLPSDRFSAERTGGSVSTLTIQRTQQEDSAVYLCASSMDYTNYGYTFGSGTRLTVV.

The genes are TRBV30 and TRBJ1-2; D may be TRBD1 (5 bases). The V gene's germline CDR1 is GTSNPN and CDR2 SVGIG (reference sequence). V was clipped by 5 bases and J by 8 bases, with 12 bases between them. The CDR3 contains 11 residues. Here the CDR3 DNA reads TGTGCCTGGGACGGACAAGGAGGCTACACCTTC. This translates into CAWDGQGGYTF.

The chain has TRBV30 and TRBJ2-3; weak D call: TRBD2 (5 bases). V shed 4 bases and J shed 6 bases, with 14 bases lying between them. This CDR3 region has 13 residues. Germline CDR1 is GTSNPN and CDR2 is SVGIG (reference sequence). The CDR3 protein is CAWTPTGSDTQYF. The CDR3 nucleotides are TGTGCCTGGACTCCGACGGGAAGTGATACGCAGTATTTT.

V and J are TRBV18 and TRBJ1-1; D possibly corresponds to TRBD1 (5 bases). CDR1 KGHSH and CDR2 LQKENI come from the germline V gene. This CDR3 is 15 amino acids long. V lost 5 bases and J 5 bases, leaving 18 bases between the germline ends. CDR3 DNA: TGTGCCAGCTCAAGGGAACTCGGGACTGAGACTGAAGCTTTCTTT. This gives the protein CASSRELGTETEAFF. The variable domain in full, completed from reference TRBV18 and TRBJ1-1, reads NAGVMQNPRHLVRRRGQEARLRCSPMKGHSHVYWYRQLPEEGLKFMVYLQKENIIDESGMPKERFSAEFPKEGPSILRIQQVVRGDSAAYFCASSRELGTETEAFFGQGTRLTVV.

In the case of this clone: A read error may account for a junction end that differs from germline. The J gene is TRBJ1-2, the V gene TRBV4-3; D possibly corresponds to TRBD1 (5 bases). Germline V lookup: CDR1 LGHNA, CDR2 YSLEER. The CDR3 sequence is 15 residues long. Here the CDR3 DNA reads TGCGCCGGCAGCCAAAGGTTCGGGGGTCACTATGGCTACACCTTC. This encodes CAGSQRFGGHYGYTF.

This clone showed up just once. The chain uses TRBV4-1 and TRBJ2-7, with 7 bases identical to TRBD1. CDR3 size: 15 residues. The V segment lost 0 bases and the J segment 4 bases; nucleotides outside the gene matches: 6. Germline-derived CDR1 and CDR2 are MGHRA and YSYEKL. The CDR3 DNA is TGCGCCAGCAGCCAAGATACCGGCAGGGGGTACGAGCAGTACTTC. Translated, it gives CASSQDTGRGYEQYF.

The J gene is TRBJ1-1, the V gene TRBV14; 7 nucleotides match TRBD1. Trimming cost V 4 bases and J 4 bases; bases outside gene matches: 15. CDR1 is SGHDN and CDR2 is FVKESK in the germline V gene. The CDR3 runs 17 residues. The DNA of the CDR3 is TGTGCCAGCAGCCGCTTTCAGGATGTACAGGGGATCACTGAAGCTTTCTTT. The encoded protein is CASSRFQDVQGITEAFF.

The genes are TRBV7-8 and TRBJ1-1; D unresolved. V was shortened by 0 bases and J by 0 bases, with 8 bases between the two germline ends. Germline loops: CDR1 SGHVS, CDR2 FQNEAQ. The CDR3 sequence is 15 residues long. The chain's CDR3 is CASSLATGMNTEAFF. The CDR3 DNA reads TGTGCCAGCAGCTTAGCGACTGGTATGAACACTGAAGCTTTCTTT.

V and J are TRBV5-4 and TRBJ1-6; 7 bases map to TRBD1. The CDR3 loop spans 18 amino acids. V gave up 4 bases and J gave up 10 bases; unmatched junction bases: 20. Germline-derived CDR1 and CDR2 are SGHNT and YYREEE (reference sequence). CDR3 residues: CASSPQGGVVGVESPLHF. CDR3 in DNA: TGTGCCAGCAGCCCTCAGGGGGGCGTCGTGGGTGTGGAGTCACCCCTCCACTTT. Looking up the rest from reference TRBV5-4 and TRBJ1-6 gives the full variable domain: ETGVTQSPTHLIKTRGQQVTLRCSSQSGHNTVSWYQQALGQGPQFIFQYYREEENGRGNFPPRFSGLQFPNYSSELNVNALELDDSALYLCASSPQGGVVGVESPLHFGNGTRLTVT.

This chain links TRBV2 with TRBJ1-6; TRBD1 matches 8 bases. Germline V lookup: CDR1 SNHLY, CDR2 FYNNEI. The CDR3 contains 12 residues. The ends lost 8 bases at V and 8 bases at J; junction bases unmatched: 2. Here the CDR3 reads CASDRGDSPLHF. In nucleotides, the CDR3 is TGTGCCAGCGACAGGGGCGATTCACCCCTCCACTTT.

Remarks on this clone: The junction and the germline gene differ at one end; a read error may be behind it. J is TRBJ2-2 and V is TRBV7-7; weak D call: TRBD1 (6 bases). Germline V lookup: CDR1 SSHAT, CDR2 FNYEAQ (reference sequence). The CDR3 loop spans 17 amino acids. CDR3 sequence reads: CASSRARGQSNTGELFF. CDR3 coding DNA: TGTGCTAGCAGCCGAGCGAGAGGACAGTCTAACACCGGGGAGCTGTTTTTT. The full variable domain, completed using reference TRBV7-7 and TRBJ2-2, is GAGVSQSPRYKVTKRGQDVTLRCDPISSHATLYWYQQALGQGPEFLTYFNYEAQPDKSGLPSDRFSAERPEGSISTLTIQRTEQRDSAMYRCASSRARGQSNTGELFFGEGSRLTVL.

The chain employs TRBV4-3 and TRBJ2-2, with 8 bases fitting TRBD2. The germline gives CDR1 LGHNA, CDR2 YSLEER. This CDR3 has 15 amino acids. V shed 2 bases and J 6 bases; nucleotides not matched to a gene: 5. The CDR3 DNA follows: TGCGCCAGCAGCCAACATCGGGGGGGGGCCGGGGAGCTGTTTTTT. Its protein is CASSQHRGGAGELFF.

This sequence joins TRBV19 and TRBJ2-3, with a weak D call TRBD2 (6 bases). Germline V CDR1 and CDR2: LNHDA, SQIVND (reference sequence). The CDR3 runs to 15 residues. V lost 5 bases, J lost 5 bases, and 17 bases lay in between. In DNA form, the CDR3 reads TGTGCCAGTAGTCTCTCCGGGACTGTCGGAGATACGCAGTATTTT. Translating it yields CASSLSGTVGDTQYF.

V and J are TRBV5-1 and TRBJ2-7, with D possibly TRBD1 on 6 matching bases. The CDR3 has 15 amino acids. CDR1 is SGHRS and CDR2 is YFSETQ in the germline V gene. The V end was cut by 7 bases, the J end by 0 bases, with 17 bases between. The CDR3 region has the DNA TGCGCCAGCGCGATACCTCAAGGGGGCTCCTACGAGCAGTACTTC. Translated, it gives CASAIPQGGSYEQYF.

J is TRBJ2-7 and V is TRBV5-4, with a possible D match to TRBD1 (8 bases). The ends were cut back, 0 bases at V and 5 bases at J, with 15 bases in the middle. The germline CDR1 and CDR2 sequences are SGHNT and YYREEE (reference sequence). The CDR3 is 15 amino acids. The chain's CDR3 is CASSLGTGGGNEQYF. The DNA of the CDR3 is TGTGCCAGCAGCTTGGGTACAGGGGGAGGGAACGAGCAGTACTTC.

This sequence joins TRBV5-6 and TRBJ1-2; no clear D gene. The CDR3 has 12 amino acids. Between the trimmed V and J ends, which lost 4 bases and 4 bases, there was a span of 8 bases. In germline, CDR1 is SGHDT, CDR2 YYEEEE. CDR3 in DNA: TGTGCCAGCAGCAAGTCGAGCTATGGCTACACCTTC. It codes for CASSKSSYGYTF. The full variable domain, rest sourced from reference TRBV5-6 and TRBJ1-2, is DAGVTQSPTHLIKTRGQQVTLRCSPKSGHDTVSWYQQALGQGPQFIFQYYEEEERQRGNFPDRFSGHQFPNYSSELNVNALLLGDSALYLCASSKSSYGYTFGSGTRLTVV.

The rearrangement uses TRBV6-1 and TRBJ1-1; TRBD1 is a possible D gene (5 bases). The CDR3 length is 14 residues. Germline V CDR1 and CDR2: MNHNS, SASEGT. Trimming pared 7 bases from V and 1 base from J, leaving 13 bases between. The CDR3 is CASTPLGENTEAFF. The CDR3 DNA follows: TGTGCCAGCACCCCTTTAGGGGAGAACACTGAAGCTTTCTTT.

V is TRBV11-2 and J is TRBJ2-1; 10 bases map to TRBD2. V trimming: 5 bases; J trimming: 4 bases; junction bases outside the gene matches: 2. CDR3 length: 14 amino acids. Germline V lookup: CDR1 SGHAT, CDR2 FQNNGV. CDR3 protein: CASSGSGGYNEQFF. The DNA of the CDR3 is TGTGCCAGCAGCGGTAGCGGGGGGTACAATGAGCAGTTCTTC.

The CDR3 protein is CASSSWTGGGQYF. The CDR3 bases are TGTGCCAGCAGTTCTTGGACAGGGGGTGGGCAGTACTTC. The chain couples TRBV6-5 to TRBJ2-7, with TRBD1 matching 10 bases. This CDR3 is 13 amino acids long. CDR1 and CDR2 (germline): MNHEY, SVGAGI. V lost 4 bases and J lost 9; bases outside the gene matches: 6.